A single sample is the source of the 22 T cell receptor beta chains below, sequenced in a study of T cells in tuberculosis. Sequencing was performed with immunoSEQ multiplex PCR; in TCRdb, only in-frame clones are kept and a portion is missing. This repertoire shows 85,000 to 100,000 clones, roughly 90% found once; its top ten account for 1.5% to 2%. Sorting used thawed, overnight-rested PBMC stained with anti-CD3, a viability dye and GMM-loaded CD1B tetramer. CD1B tetramers were loaded with Rhodococcus equi-derived C32 glucose monomycolate. The sample comprised CD1b-GMM tetramer-negative cells sorted from PBMCs. The receptor source for this set is an adult woman with latent tuberculosis.

J is TRBJ1-6 and V is TRBV5-3, with D uncertain. TRBV5-3 is an ORF, and what it does is uncertain. The length of the CDR3 is 17 residues. V was clipped by 4 bases and J by 0 bases, with 14 bases between them. The CDR3 here is CARSLAPASSYNSPLHF. The CDR3 nucleotides are TGTGCCAGAAGCCTAGCCCCGGCTAGCTCCTATAATTCACCCCTCCACTTT.

This clone appeared a single time. The gene calls are TRBV5-4 and TRBJ2-3; tentatively, D is TRBD1 (6 bases). The CDR3 loop spans 14 amino acids. The germline gives CDR1 SGHNT, CDR2 YYREEE (reference sequence). With 2 bases removed from V and 4 bases from J, the gap between germline ends came to 11 bases. For the CDR3, the DNA is TGTGCCAGCAGCTTCCAACAGGGACCAGATACGCAGTATTTT. Its protein is CASSFQQGPDTQYF.

This chain uses TRBV2 with TRBJ2-1; 13 nucleotides align to TRBD2. Trimming took 7 bases from V and 8 from J; bases not matched to a gene: 8. Looked up from germline, CDR1 is SNHLY and CDR2 is FYNNEI. The CDR3 loop spans 15 amino acids. This CDR3 reads CASITSGGARDEQFF. The DNA for the CDR3 is TGTGCCAGCATAACTAGCGGGGGGGCCAGAGATGAGCAGTTCTTC.

The chain couples TRBV12-5 to TRBJ2-3, with a tentative D call TRBD1 (6 bases). This CDR3 contains 14 residues. V gave up 5 bases and J gave up 5 bases, with 14 bases separating them. Looked up from germline, CDR1 is LGHNT and CDR2 is FRNRAP. CDR3 protein: CASGPEQGIDTQYF. The CDR3 DNA reads as TGTGCTAGTGGTCCGGAACAGGGAATAGATACGCAGTATTTT.

The chain combines TRBV19 with TRBJ2-3; 12 positions agree with TRBD2. Germline V lookup: CDR1 LNHDA, CDR2 SQIVND (reference sequence). V trimming: 6 bases; J trimming: 3 bases; junction bases outside the gene matches: 7. The length of the CDR3 is 16 residues. In DNA form, the CDR3 reads TGTGCCAGTAGCCTCCCTACTAGCGGGGGGACAGATACGCAGTATTTT. Translation: CASSLPTSGGTDTQYF.

The V gene is TRBV20-1, the J gene TRBJ1-2; D unresolved. This CDR3 comprises 10 residues. Trimming removed 7 bases at V and 5 bases at J, with 8 bases between. The germline V gene encodes CDR1 DFQATT and CDR2 SNEGSKA (reference sequence). The CDR3 spells CSVPIYGYTF. The CDR3 DNA reads TGCAGTGTTCCCATTTATGGCTACACCTTC.

The chain joins TRBV4-1 to TRBJ2-2, with D possibly being TRBD1 (6 bases). Germline V gene sequence: CDR1 MGHRA, CDR2 YSYEKL. Between the trimmed V and J ends, which lost 9 bases and 4 bases, there was a span of 18 bases. This CDR3 spans 15 amino acids. CDR3 loop: CASSQEGELTGELFF. Written as DNA, the CDR3 is TGCGCCAGTTCACAAGAGGGGGAACTCACCGGGGAGCTGTTTTTT.

The gene calls are TRBV4-1 and TRBJ1-1; 7 bases match TRBD1. V trimming: 1 base; J trimming: 1 base; junction bases outside the gene matches: 6. The CDR3 runs to 16 residues. Germline loops: CDR1 MGHRA, CDR2 YSYEKL. The CDR3 nucleotides are TGCGCCAGCAGCCAAGGACAGGGCCCATCGAACACTGAAGCTTTCTTT. Amino acids: CASSQGQGPSNTEAFF.

The chain recombines TRBV10-3 with TRBJ2-2; D remains unclear. Germline CDR1 ENHRY, CDR2 SYGVKD. Trimming removed 1 base from V and 2 bases from J, with 5 bases in between. The CDR3 spans 14 residues. The CDR3 coding sequence is TGTGCCATCAGTGAGTGGCATAACACCGGGGAGCTGTTTTTT. It translates to CAISEWHNTGELFF.

J is TRBJ1-5 and V is TRBV7-2; D is undetermined. V lost 5 bases, J lost 6 bases, and 8 bases lay in between. Germline V gene data show CDR1 as SGHTA and CDR2 as FQGNSA. The CDR3 contains 12 residues. The CDR3, as DNA: TGTGCCAGCAGCCCACCACTTCAGCCCCAGCATTTT. Translation: CASSPPLQPQHF.

The gene calls are TRBV4-1 and TRBJ2-1, with 7 nucleotides matching TRBD1. The CDR3 has 16 amino acids. J gave up 4 bases and V 0 bases, and 6 bases lay outside the gene matches. Germline V lookup: CDR1 MGHRA, CDR2 YSYEKL. In DNA, the CDR3 is TGCGCCAGCAGCCAAGACAGGGACAGTTCTTACAATGAGCAGTTCTTC. It yields the protein CASSQDRDSSYNEQFF.

The chain joins TRBV7-8 to TRBJ2-2; 10 nucleotides agree with TRBD1. The V segment lost 1 base and the J segment 4 bases; nucleotides outside the gene matches: 6. Germline V lookup: CDR1 SGHVS, CDR2 FQNEAQ. The CDR3 is 17 residues long. CDR3 in DNA: TGTGCCAGCAGCTTAGTCAGGGACAGGGGAGGCACCGGGGAGCTGTTTTTT. Amino acids: CASSLVRDRGGTGELFF.

The rearrangement uses TRBV20-1 and TRBJ2-1; D call uncertain. Trimming removed 6 bases from V and 6 bases from J, with 9 bases in between. The length of the CDR3 is 11 residues. Germline CDR1 and CDR2: DFQATT and SNEGSKA (reference sequence). The CDR3 is CSASPGNEQFF. The DNA for the CDR3 is TGCAGTGCATCCCCAGGCAATGAGCAGTTCTTC.

The genes are TRBV2 and TRBJ2-3; 10 bases map to TRBD2. V gave up 7 bases and J gave up 4 bases; unmatched junction bases: 5. The germline gives CDR1 SNHLY, CDR2 FYNNEI. The CDR3 is made up of 14 amino acids. The CDR3 DNA reads TGTGCCAGCACTATTAGCGGGGGGCCAGATACGCAGTATTTT. This encodes CASTISGGPDTQYF.

This clone was seen only once. The chain uses TRBV6-1 and TRBJ2-7; tentatively, D is TRBD2 (6 bases). The CDR3 has 14 residues. Trimming left V 4 bases short and J 4 bases short, with 14 bases between. Germline V CDR1 and CDR2: MNHNS, SASEGT. CDR3 loop: CASSVGGRPYEQYV. CDR3 nucleotides: TGTGCCAGCAGTGTGGGGGGTCGACCATACGAGCAGTACGTC.

V is TRBV4-1 and J is TRBJ2-1; 10 nucleotides agree with TRBD1. Per germline, CDR1 MGHRA and CDR2 YSYEKL. The CDR3 is 15 amino acids. J lost 9 bases, V lost 1 base, and 6 bases had no gene match. The CDR3 spells CASSQGRQGAGEQFF. For the CDR3, the DNA is TGCGCCAGCAGCCAAGGGAGACAGGGGGCAGGTGAGCAGTTCTTC.

This clone appeared once. The chain couples TRBV2 to TRBJ1-3, with D maybe TRBD1 (6 bases). Trimming stripped 6 bases from V and 6 bases from J, with 18 bases between. There are 15 residues in the CDR3. CDR1 is SNHLY and CDR2 is FYNNEI in the germline V gene. CDR3 region: CASSQGGYRENTIYF. For the CDR3, the DNA is TGTGCCAGCAGCCAAGGGGGATATCGGGAAAACACCATATATTTT.

CDR3 sequence reads: CAISRTANYGYTF. The CDR3 nucleotides read TGTGCCATCTCTAGGACAGCTAACTATGGCTACACCTTC. The chain carries TRBV10-3 and TRBJ1-2, with D maybe TRBD1 (6 bases). The V end was cut by 8 bases, the J end by 0 bases, with 10 bases between. Germline CDR1 is ENHRY and CDR2 is SYGVKD. This CDR3 spans 13 amino acids.

About this clone: No DNA is shown, since the ends of the CDR3 on it are uncertain; the CDR3 is the one TCRdb lists. The J gene is TRBJ1-1, the V gene TRBV7-9; the table names TRBD1, a call not compared with the DNA. The CDR3 has 16 residues if both end residues are counted. CDR1 SEHNR and CDR2 FQNEAQ come from the germline V gene (reference sequence). CDR3 protein: CASSLAGSGVGRGSFF.

The V gene is TRBV5-4, the J gene TRBJ1-1; TRBD1 matches 9 bases. V was pared by 3 bases and J by 2 bases, with 5 bases of the junction left unmatched. The CDR3 runs 15 residues. CDR1 and CDR2 from the germline V gene are SGHNT and YYREEE (reference sequence). CDR3 sequence (DNA): TGTGCCAGCAGCTCCCCACAGGGGGCTAACACTGAAGCTTTCTTT. Translating gives CASSSPQGANTEAFF.

The genes are TRBV5-1 and TRBJ2-3; D possibly corresponds to TRBD2 (7 bases). The V gene's germline CDR1 is SGHRS and CDR2 YFSETQ. The CDR3 covers 16 residues. V lost 1 base, J lost 0 bases, and 12 bases lay in between. For the CDR3, the DNA is TGCGCCAGCAGCTTGTTGCGGGGGCTCAGCACAGATACGCAGTATTTT. The encoded protein is CASSLLRGLSTDTQYF. The variable domain in full, with the rest retrieved from reference TRBV5-1 and TRBJ2-3, is KAGVTQTPRYLIKTRGQQVTLSCSPISGHRSVSWYQQTPGQGLQFLFEYFSETQRNKGNFPGRFSGRQFSNSRSEMNVSTLELGDSALYLCASSLLRGLSTDTQYFGPGTRLTVL.

The V call is TRBV5-1, the J call TRBJ2-1; 9 bases fit TRBD1. The germline gives CDR1 SGHRS, CDR2 YFSETQ. The CDR3 runs to 15 residues. V lost 2 bases, J lost 3 bases, and 3 bases stayed unmatched. CDR3 nucleotides: TGCGCCAGCAGCTTCGAGACAGGGGGCTACAATGAGCAGTTCTTC. Translating it yields CASSFETGGYNEQFF. Drawing the rest from reference TRBV5-1 and TRBJ2-1, the complete variable domain is KAGVTQTPRYLIKTRGQQVTLSCSPISGHRSVSWYQQTPGQGLQFLFEYFSETQRNKGNFPGRFSGRQFSNSRSEMNVSTLELGDSALYLCASSFETGGYNEQFFGPGTRLTVL.